This record covers a single T cell receptor beta chain. Its target is unknown. The TRB libraries of cDNA were built by UMI-labeled 5' RACE. TCRdb reanalyzed the 5' RACE reads, giving one entry per CDR3 protein sequence and no DNA. The ten top clones account for approximately 1.5%, within a sample of approximately 66,000 distinct CDR3 sequences. The sample is drawn from a study of CXCR3-negative and CXCR3-positive naive CD8 T cells. General observations from the study: Diversity ran similarly high across both naive subsets but far lower in memory CD8+ cells. Fresh PBMCs went into most assays, and CXCR3 expression partly declined after cryopreservation.

This CDR3 has 15 amino acids. The receptor's source is a human donor in good health. Some clones in this sample may be carry-over from other donors' samples. Sequences were obtained from naive CXCR3- CD8+ T cells from blood. The subset was: CD45RO-CCR7+CD27+CD95- naive CD8+ T cells lacking CXCR3 (TNR3-). The chain carries TRBV23-1 and TRBJ2-3. TRBV23-1 falls under the ORF class, with uncertain function. The CDR3 region is CASSHMDLPEYTQYF.